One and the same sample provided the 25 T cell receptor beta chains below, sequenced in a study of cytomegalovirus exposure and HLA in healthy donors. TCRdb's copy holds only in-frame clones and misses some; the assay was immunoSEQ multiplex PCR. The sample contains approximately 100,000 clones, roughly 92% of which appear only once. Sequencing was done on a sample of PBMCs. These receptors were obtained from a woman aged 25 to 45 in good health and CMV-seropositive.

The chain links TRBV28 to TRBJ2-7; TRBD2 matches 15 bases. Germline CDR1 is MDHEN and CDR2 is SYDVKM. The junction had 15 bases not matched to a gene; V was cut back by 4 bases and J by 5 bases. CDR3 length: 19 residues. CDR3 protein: CASSYVGLAGGPTSNEQYF. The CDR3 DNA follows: TGTGCCAGCAGTTACGTTGGACTAGCGGGAGGGCCGACGTCGAACGAGCAGTACTTC.

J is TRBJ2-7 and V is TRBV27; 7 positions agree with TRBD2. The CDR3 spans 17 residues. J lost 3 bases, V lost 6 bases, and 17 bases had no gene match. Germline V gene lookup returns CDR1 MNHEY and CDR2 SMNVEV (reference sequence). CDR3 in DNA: TGTGCCAGCAGCACTAGGCGGGGGTCCACGCCCTTCTACGAGCAGTACTTC. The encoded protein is CASSTRRGSTPFYEQYF.

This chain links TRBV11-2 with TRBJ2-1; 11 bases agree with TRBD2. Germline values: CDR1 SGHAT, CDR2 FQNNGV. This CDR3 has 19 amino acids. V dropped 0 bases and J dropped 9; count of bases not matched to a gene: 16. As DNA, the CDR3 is TGTGCCAGCAGCTTAGATCGGATCTTTAGCGGGAGGGCCCGGGTTGAGCAGTTCTTC. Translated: CASSLDRIFSGRARVEQFF. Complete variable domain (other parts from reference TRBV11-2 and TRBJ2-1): EAGVAQSPRYKIIEKRQSVAFWCNPISGHATLYWYQQILGQGPKLLIQFQNNGVVDDSQLPKDRFSAERLKGVDSTLKIQPAKLEDSAVYLCASSLDRIFSGRARVEQFFGPGTRLTVL.

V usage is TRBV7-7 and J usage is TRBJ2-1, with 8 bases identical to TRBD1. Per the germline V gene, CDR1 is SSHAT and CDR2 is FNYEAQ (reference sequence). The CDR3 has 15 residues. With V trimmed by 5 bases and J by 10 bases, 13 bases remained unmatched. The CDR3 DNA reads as TGTGCCAGCAGCCAAGGACAGGGCCGCTTCGGGGAGCAGTTCTTC. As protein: CASSQGQGRFGEQFF.

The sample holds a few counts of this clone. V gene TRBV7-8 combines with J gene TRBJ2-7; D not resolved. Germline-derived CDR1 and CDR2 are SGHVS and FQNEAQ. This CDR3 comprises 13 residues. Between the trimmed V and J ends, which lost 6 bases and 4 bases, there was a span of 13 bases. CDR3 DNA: TGTGCCAGCAGTCTGACTGGTGGGTACGAGCAGTACTTC. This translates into CASSLTGGYEQYF. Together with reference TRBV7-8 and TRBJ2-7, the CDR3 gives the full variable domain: GAGVSQSPRYKVAKRGQDVALRCDPISGHVSLFWYQQALGQGPEFLTYFQNEAQLDKSGLPSDRFFAERPEGSVSTLKIQRTQQEDSAVYLCASSLTGGYEQYFGPGTRLTVT.

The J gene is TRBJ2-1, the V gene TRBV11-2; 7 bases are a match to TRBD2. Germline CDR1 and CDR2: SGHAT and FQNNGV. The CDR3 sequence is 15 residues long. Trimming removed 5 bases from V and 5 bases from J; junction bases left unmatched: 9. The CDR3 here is CASSRRASGHNEQFF. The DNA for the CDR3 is TGTGCCAGCAGCCGTCGGGCTAGCGGCCACAATGAGCAGTTCTTC.

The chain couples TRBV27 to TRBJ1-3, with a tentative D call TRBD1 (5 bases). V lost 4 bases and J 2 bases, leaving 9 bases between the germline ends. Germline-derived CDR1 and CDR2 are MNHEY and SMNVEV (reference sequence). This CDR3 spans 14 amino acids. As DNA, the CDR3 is TGTGCCAGCAGTTACAGGTTACCTGGAAACACCATATATTTT. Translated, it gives CASSYRLPGNTIYF.

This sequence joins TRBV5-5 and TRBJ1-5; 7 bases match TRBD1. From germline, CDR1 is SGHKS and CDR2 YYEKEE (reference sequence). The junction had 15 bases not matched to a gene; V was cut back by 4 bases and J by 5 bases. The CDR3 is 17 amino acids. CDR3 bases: TGTGCCAGCAGCAGAACATTCGACAGGGCAGGACATCAGCCCCAGCATTTT. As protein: CASSRTFDRAGHQPQHF.

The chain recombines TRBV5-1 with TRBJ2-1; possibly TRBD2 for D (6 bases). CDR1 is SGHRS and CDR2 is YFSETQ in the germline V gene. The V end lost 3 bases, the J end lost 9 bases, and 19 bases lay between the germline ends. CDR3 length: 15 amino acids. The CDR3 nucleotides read TGCGCCAGCAGCTGGGGGTTAGTGGGAGGTTCTGAGCAGTTCTTC. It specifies CASSWGLVGGSEQFF. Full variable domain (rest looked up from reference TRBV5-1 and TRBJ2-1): KAGVTQTPRYLIKTRGQQVTLSCSPISGHRSVSWYQQTPGQGLQFLFEYFSETQRNKGNFPGRFSGRQFSNSRSEMNVSTLELGDSALYLCASSWGLVGGSEQFFGPGTRLTVL.

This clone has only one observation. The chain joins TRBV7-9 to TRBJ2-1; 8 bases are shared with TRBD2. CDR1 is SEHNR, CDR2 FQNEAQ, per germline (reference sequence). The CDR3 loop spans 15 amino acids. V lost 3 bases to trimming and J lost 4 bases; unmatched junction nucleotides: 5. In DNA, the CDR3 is TGTGCCAGCAGCTTTCGGGCTAGCGGGTACAATGAGCAGTTCTTC. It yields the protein CASSFRASGYNEQFF.

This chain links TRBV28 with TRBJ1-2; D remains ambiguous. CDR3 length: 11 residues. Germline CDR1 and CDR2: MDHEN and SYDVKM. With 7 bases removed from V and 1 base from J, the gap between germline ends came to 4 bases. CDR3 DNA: TGTGCCAGCAATAATAACTATGGCTACACCTTC. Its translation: CASNNNYGYTF.

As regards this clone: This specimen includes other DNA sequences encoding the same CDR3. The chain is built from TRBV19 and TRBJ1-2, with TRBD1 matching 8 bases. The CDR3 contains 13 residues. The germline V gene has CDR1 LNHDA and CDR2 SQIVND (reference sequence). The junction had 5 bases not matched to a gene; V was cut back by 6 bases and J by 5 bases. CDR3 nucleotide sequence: TGTGCCAGTAGCCGGGACAGGCTTTATGGCTACACCTTC. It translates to CASSRDRLYGYTF.

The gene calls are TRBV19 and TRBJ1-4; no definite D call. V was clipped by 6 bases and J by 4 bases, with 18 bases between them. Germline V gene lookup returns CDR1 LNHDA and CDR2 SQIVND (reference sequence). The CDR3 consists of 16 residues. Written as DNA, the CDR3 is TGTGCCAGTAGCACCATGACCCGGAACTATAATGAAAAACTGTTTTTT. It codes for CASSTMTRNYNEKLFF.

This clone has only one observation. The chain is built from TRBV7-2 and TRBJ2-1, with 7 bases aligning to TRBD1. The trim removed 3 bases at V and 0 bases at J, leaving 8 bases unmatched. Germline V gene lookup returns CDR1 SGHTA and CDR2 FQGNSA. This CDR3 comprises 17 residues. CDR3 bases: TGTGCCAGCAGCTTGGTAGGGGGCAAGCCCTCCTACAATGAGCAGTTCTTC. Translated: CASSLVGGKPSYNEQFF.

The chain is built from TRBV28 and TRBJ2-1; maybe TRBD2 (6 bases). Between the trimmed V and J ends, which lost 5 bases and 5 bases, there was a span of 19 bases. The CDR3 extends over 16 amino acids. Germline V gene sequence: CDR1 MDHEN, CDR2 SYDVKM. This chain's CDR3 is CASSTVYAGTNNEQFF. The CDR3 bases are TGTGCCAGCAGTACTGTTTATGCGGGAACCAACAATGAGCAGTTCTTC.

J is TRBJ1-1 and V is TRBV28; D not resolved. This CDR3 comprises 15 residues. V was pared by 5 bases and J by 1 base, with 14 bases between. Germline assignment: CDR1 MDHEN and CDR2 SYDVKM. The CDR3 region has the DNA TGTGCCAGCAGTACCGCAGGTCCGGAGAACACTGAAGCTTTCTTT. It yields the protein CASSTAGPENTEAFF.

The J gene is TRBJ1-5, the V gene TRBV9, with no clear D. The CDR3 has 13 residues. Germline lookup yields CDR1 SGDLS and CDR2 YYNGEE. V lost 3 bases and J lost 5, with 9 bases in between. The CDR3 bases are TGTGCCAGCAGCGAATCAGGCGATCAGCCCCAGCATTTT. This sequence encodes CASSESGDQPQHF.

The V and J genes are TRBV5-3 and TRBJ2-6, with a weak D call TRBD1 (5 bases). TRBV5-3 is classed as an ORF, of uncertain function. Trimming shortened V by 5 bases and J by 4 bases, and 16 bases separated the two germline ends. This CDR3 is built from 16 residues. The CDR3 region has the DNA TGTGCCAGAAGGCCCCCCGGTTGGGGCGGGGCCAACGTCCTGACTTTC. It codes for CARRPPGWGGANVLTF.

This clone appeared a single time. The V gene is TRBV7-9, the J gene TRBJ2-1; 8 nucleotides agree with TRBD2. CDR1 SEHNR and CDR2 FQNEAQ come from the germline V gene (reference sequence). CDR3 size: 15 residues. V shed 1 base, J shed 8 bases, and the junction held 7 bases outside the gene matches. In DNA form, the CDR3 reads TGTGCCAGCAGCTTAGGTTCGGGAGGGCCTTATGAGCAGTTCTTC. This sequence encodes CASSLGSGGPYEQFF.

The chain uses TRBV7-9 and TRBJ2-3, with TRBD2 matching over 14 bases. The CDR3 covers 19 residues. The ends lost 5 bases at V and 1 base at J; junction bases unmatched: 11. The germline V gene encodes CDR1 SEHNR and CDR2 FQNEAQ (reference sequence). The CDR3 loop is CASSQGLAGASMGTDTQYF. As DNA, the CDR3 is TGTGCCAGCAGCCAGGGACTAGCGGGAGCCTCTATGGGCACAGATACGCAGTATTTT.

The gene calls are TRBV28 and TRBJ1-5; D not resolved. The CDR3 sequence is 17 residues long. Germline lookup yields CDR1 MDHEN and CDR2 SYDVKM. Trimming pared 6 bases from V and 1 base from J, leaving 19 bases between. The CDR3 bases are TGTGCCAGCAGAAAATCACTAGGGTCTTTGAGCAATCAGCCCCAGCATTTT. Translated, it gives CASRKSLGSLSNQPQHF.

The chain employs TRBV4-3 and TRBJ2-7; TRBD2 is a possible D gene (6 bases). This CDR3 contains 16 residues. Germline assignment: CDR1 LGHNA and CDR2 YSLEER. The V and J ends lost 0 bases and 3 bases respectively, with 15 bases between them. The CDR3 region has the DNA TGCGCCAGCAGCCAAGATAGAGGGACTGTGGGCTACGAGCAGTACTTC. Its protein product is CASSQDRGTVGYEQYF.

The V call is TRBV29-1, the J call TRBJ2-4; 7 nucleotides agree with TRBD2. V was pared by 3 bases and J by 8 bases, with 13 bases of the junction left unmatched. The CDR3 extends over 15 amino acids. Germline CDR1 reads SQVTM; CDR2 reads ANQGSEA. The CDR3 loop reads CSVEGGKGPNDIQYF. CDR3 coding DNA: TGCAGCGTTGAGGGGGGGAAGGGACCCAATGACATTCAGTACTTC. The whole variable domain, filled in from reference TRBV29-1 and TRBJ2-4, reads SAVISQKPSRDICQRGTSLTIQCQVDSQVTMMFWYRQQPGQSLTLIATANQGSEATYESGFVIDKFPISRPNLTFSTLTVSNMSPEDSSIYLCSVEGGKGPNDIQYFGAGTRLSVL.

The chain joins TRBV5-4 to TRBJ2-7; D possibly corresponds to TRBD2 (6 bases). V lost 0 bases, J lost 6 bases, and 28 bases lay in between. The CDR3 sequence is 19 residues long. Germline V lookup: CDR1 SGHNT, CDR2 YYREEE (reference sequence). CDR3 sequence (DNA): TGTGCCAGCAGCTTGGAAGGGCTTAGCGGCAACTTACCTCCTAGCGAGCAGTACTTC. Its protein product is CASSLEGLSGNLPPSEQYF.

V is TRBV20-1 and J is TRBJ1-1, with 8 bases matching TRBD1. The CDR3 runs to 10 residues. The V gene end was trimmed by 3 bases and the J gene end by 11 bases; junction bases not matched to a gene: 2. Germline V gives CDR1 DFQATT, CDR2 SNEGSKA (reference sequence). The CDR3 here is CSARGQAAFF. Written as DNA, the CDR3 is TGCAGTGCTAGGGGACAGGCGGCTTTCTTT.